Included here is one TCR beta chain sequence, with context. The antigen remains unidentified. Sequenced by immunoSEQ multiplex PCR; TCRdb stores in-frame clones only, minus some. The sample consists of more than 90,000 clones, around 88% of them appearing once. These data belong to a study of PD-1 blockade in classical Hodgkin lymphoma. Study-level results: CD4+ TCR diversity rose significantly by C4D1, and CD8+ TCR diversity did not. Complete responders entered with baseline diversity on par with newly diagnosed patients, the results showed. Those patients who began receiving nivolumab less than 1 year after ASCT had lower diversity, and they were excluded. Reports described newly diagnosed patients as having lower baseline TCR diversity than healthy donors.

Brentuximab vedotin exposure varied, and every patient relapsed after autologous stem cell transplantation. The V end lost 4 bases, the J end lost 2 bases, and 15 bases lay between the germline ends. The CDR3 has 15 residues. In germline, CDR1 is SGHVS, CDR2 FQNEAQ. The material sequenced was peripheral blood mononuclear cells (PBMCs), taken before the second cycle of nivolumab. The chain joins TRBV7-8 to TRBJ2-7; D is undetermined. The sequence was collected from a human donor with classical Hodgkin lymphoma. The CDR3 DNA follows: TGTGCCAGCAGCTCCGGATCGGTTGTCACCTACGAGCAGTACTTC. Its protein is CASSSGSVVTYEQYF.